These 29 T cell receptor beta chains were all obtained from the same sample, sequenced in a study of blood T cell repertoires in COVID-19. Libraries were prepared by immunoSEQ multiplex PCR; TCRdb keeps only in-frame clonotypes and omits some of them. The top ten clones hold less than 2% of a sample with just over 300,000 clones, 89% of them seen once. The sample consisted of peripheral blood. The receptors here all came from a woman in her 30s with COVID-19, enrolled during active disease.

CDR3 bases: TGTGCCGGGAGCCCGGGACAGGTTCCCACCGGGGAGCTGTTTTTT. Protein sequence: CAGSPGQVPTGELFF. The V gene is TRBV9, the J gene TRBJ2-2; TRBD1 matches at 8 bases. The CDR3 runs 15 residues. Germline CDR1 SGDLS, CDR2 YYNGEE. V shed 10 bases and J 4 bases; nucleotides not matched to a gene: 12.

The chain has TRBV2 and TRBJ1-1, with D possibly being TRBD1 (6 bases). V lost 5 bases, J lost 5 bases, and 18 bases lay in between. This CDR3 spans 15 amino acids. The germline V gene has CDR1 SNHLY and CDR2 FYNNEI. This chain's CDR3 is CASSYTGISGTEAFF. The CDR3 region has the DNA TGTGCCAGCAGTTACACAGGGATCTCGGGGACTGAAGCTTTCTTT.

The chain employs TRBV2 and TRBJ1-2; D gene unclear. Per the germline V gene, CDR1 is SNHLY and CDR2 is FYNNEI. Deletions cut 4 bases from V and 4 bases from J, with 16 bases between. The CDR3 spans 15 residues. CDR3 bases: TGTGCCAGCAGTGTTGAGGGTGTGGGCCTCTATGGCTACACCTTC. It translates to CASSVEGVGLYGYTF.

For the CDR3, the DNA is TGCGCCAGCAGCCACCACAGGGGAATGAACACTGAAGCTTTCTTT. This translates into CASSHHRGMNTEAFF. The chain couples TRBV10-1 to TRBJ1-1; 7 bases are a match to TRBD1. This CDR3 region has 15 residues. V dropped 6 bases and J dropped 0; count of bases not matched to a gene: 7. CDR1 and CDR2 from the germline V gene are WNHNN and SYGVQD (reference sequence).

The CDR3 DNA follows: TGCGCCAGCAGCCCTACACCGGCGGGAACAACTAATGAAAAACTGTTTTTT. Its translation: CASSPTPAGTTNEKLFF. This chain connects TRBV5-1 to TRBJ1-4; D is undetermined. Trimming stripped 4 bases from V and 0 bases from J, with 16 bases between. The CDR3 covers 17 residues. From germline, CDR1 is SGHRS and CDR2 YFSETQ.

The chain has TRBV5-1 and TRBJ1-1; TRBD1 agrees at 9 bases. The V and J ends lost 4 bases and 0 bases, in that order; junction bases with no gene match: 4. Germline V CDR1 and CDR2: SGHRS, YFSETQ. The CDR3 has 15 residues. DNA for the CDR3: TGCGCCAGCAGCGGGGGACAGGGCATGAACACTGAAGCTTTCTTT. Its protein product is CASSGGQGMNTEAFF.

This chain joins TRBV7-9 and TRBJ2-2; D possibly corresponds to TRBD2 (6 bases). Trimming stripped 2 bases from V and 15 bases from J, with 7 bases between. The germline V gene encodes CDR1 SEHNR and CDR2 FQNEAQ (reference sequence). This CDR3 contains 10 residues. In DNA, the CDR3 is TGTGCCAGCAGCTTACGCGGGGTGTTTTTT. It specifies CASSLRGVFF.

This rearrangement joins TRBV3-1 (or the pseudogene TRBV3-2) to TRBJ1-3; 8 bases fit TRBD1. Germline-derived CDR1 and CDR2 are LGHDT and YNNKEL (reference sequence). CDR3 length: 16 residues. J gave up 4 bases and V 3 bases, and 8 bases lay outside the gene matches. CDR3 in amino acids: CASSHHAGTGGNTIYF. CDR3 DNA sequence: TGTGCCAGCAGCCATCATGCGGGGACAGGCGGAAACACCATATATTTT.

The CDR3 DNA is TGCGCCAGCTCTGAGACAGGGGGCATGCAAGGCTACACCTTC. Translated, it gives CASSETGGMQGYTF. The chain combines TRBV5-1 with TRBJ1-2; 10 positions agree with TRBD1. The junction had 11 bases not matched to a gene; V was cut back by 7 bases and J by 8 bases. CDR3 length: 14 residues. The V gene's germline CDR1 is SGHRS and CDR2 YFSETQ.

CDR3 coding DNA: TGTGCCACCACCCCGGGACAGGGTCCCTCCGGGGAGCTGTTTTTT. Protein sequence: CATTPGQGPSGELFF. The rearrangement joins TRBV24-1 to TRBJ2-2, with TRBD1 matching over 9 bases. V shed 8 bases and J 6 bases; nucleotides not matched to a gene: 9. Looked up from germline, CDR1 is KGHDR and CDR2 is SFDVKD. This CDR3 is built from 15 residues.

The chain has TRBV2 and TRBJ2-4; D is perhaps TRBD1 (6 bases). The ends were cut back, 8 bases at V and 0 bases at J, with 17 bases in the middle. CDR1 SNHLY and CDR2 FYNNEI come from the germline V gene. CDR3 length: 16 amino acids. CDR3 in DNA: TGTGCCAGCCTTTCCGGGACACGATTAGCCAAAAACATTCAGTACTTC. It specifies CASLSGTRLAKNIQYF.

Here the CDR3 DNA reads TGTGCCAGCAGCCGACTAGCGGGGGTTGCAGATACGCAGTATTTT. Translated: CASSRLAGVADTQYF. J is TRBJ2-3 and V is TRBV6-4; 12 bases fit TRBD2. Germline V gene lookup returns CDR1 MRHNA and CDR2 SNTAGT. The CDR3 totals 15 residues. The V gene end was trimmed by 6 bases and the J gene end by 4 bases; junction bases not matched to a gene: 5.

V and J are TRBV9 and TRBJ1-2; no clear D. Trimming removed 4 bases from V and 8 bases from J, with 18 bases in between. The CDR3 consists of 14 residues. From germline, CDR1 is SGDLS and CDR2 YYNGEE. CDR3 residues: CASSPTRREEGYTF. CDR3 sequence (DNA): TGTGCCAGCAGCCCGACGAGAAGGGAGGAAGGCTACACCTTC.

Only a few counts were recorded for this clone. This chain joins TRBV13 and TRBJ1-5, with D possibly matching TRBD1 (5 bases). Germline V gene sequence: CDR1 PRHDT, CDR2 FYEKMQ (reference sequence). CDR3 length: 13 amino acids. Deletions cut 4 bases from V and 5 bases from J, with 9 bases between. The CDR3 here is CASSSGRDQPQHF. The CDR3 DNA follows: TGTGCCAGCAGCTCCGGCAGGGATCAGCCCCAGCATTTT.

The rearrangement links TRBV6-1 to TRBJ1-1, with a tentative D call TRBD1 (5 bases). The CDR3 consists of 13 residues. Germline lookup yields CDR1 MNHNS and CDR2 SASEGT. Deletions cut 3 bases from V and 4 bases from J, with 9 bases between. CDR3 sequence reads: CASSDRGSTEAFF. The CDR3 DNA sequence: TGTGCCAGCAGTGATCGGGGGAGCACTGAAGCTTTCTTT.

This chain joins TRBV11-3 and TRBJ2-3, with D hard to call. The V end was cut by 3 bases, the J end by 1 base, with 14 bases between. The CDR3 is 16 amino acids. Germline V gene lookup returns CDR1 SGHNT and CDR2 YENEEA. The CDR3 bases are TGTGCCAGCAGCTTGAACAGAGCTCATGGCACAGATACGCAGTATTTT. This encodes CASSLNRAHGTDTQYF. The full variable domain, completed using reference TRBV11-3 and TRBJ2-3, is EAGVVQSPRYKIIEKKQPVAFWCNPISGHNTLYWYLQNLGQGPELLIRYENEEAVDDSQLPKDRFSAERLKGVDSTLKIQPAELGDSAVYLCASSLNRAHGTDTQYFGPGTRLTVL.

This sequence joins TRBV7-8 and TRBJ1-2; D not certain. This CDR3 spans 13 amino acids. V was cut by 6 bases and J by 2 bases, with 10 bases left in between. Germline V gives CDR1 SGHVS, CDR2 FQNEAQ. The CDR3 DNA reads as TGTGCCAGCAGTCCCAGTCCCAACTATGGCTACACCTTC. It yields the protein CASSPSPNYGYTF. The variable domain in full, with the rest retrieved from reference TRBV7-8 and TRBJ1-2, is GAGVSQSPRYKVAKRGQDVALRCDPISGHVSLFWYQQALGQGPEFLTYFQNEAQLDKSGLPSDRFFAERPEGSVSTLKIQRTQQEDSAVYLCASSPSPNYGYTFGSGTRLTVV.

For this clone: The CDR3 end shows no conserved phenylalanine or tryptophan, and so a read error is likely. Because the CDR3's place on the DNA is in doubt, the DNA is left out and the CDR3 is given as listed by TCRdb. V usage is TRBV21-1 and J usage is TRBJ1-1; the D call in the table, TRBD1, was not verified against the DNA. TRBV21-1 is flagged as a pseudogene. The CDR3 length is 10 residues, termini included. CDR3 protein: CASTQGEAAS.

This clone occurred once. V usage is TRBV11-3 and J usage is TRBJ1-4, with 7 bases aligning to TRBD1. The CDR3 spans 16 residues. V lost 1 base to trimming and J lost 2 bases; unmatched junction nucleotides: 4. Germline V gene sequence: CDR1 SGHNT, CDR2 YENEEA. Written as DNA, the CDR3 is TGTGCCAGCAGCTTAGCGGGGACAGCCACTAATGAAAAACTGTTTTTT. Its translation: CASSLAGTATNEKLFF.

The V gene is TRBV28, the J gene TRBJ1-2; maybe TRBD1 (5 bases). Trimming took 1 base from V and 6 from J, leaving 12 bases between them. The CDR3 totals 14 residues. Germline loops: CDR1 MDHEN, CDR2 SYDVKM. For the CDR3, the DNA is TGTGCCAGCAGTTTATTGGGGGGAATAGATGGCTACACCTTC. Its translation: CASSLLGGIDGYTF.

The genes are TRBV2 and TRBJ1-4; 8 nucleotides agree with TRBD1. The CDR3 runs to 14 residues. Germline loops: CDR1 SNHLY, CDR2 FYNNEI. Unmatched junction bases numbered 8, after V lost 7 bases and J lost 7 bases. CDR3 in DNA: TGTGCCAGCACTTTGGACAGGGTTGGTGAAAAACTGTTTTTT. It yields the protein CASTLDRVGEKLFF.

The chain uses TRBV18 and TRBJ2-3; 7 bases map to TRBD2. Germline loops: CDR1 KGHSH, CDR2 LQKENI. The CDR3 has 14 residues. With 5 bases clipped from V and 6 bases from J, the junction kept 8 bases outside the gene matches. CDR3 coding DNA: TGTGCCAGCTCATCCCTCACCGGGGGGGATACGCAGTATTTT. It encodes CASSSLTGGDTQYF. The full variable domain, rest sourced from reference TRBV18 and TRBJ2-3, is NAGVMQNPRHLVRRRGQEARLRCSPMKGHSHVYWYRQLPEEGLKFMVYLQKENIIDESGMPKERFSAEFPKEGPSILRIQQVVRGDSAAYFCASSSLTGGDTQYFGPGTRLTVL.

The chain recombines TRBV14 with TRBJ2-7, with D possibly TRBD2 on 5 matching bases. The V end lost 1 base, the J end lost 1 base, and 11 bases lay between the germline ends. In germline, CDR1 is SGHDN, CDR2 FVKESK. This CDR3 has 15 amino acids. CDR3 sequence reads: CASSQAGIGSYEQYF. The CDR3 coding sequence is TGTGCCAGCAGCCAAGCGGGAATAGGGTCCTACGAGCAGTACTTC.

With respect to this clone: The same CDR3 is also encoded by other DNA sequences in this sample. The CDR3 sequence: CASNGGTYEQYF. CDR3 DNA: TGTGCCAGCAACGGGGGTACCTACGAGCAGTACTTC. The genes are TRBV2 and TRBJ2-7; D possibly corresponds to TRBD2 (6 bases). V was clipped by 7 bases and J by 2 bases, with 9 bases between them. Germline V gives CDR1 SNHLY, CDR2 FYNNEI. This CDR3 is built from 12 residues.

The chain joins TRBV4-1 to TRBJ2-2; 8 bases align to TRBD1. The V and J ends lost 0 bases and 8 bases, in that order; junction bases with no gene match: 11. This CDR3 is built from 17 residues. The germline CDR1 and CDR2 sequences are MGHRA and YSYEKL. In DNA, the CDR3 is TGCGCCAGCAGCCAAGATCTGGACAGGGTGTTACAAGGGGAGCTGTTTTTT. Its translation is CASSQDLDRVLQGELFF.

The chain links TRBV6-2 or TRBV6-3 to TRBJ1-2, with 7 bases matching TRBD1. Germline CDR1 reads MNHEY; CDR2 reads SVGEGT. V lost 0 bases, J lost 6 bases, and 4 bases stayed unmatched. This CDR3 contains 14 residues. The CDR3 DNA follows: TGTGCCAGCAGTTACTCGGCGACAGGGAATGGCTACACCTTC. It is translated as CASSYSATGNGYTF.

CDR3 amino acids: CASSRAGTGMGTQYF. Here the CDR3 DNA reads TGTGCCAGCAGCCGGGCGGGGACGGGGATGGGAACCCAGTACTTC. The chain has TRBV7-2 and TRBJ2-5; D is possibly TRBD2 (6 bases). CDR3 length: 15 residues. Trimming shortened V by 5 bases and J by 8 bases, and 21 bases separated the two germline ends. CDR1 is SGHTA, CDR2 FQGNSA, per germline.

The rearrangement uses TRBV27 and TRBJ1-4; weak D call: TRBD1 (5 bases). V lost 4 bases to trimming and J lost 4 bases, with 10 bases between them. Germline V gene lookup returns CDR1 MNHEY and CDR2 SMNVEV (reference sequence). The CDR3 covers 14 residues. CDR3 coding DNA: TGTGCCAGCAGTTCTTATAGGGGTAATGAAAAACTGTTTTTT. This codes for CASSSYRGNEKLFF.

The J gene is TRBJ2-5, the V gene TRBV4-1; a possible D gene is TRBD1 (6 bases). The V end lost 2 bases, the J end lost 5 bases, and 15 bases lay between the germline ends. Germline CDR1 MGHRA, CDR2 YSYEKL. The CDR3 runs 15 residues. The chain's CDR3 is CASSQNTGSGETQYF. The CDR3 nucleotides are TGCGCCAGCAGCCAAAACACAGGGAGCGGCGAGACCCAGTACTTC.